These 27 T cell receptor beta chains share one sample of origin, sequenced in a study of CD8+CD57+ T cells in acquired aplastic anemia. Genomic DNA served as template for TCR beta VDJ and CDR3 profiling. TCRdb independently ran MiXCR on the reads; one entry per CDR3 protein. The sample carries under 200,000 distinct CDR3 sequences, around half recorded once. Patients selected for sequencing had displayed CD8+CD57+ cell expansion by flow cytometry. Sequencing was performed on sorted CD4+, CD8+, or CD8+CD57+ T cells (not recorded which) from PBMCs. Every receptor here comes from a human donor with aplastic anemia.

This clonotype occurred a few times. The chain is built from TRBV3-1 and TRBJ1-2, with D uncertain. The CDR3 is 15 residues long. The V gene lost 0 bases and the J gene lost 3 bases, with 11 bases spanning the gap. Germline values: CDR1 LGHDT, CDR2 YNNKEL (reference sequence). CDR3 sequence (DNA): TGTGCCAGCAGCCAAGAAACTAACTGGGACTATGGCTACACCTTC. It codes for CASSQETNWDYGYTF.

This rearrangement joins TRBV7-6 to TRBJ2-1; weak D call: TRBD1 (6 bases). Trimming removed 1 base from V and 7 bases from J, with 11 bases in between. The CDR3 has 14 amino acids. Germline V gene sequence: CDR1 SGHVS, CDR2 FNYEAQ. The CDR3 spells CASSLVPGVNEQFF. CDR3 DNA: TGTGCCAGCAGCTTAGTTCCAGGGGTTAATGAGCAGTTCTTC.

This clonotype has at least ten counts. The J gene is TRBJ1-5, the V gene TRBV5-6; D is undetermined. V was trimmed by 3 bases and J by 0 bases, leaving 7 bases between them. This CDR3 comprises 14 residues. Germline CDR1 SGHDT, CDR2 YYEEEE. The CDR3, as DNA: TGTGCCAGCAGCTCAGTACATAGCAATCAGCCCCAGCATTTT. It is translated as CASSSVHSNQPQHF.

This clonotype showed up many times. The CDR3 coding sequence is TGTGCCAGCAGCGTAGGACATTTGATCCCTGGGGCCAACGTCCTGACTTTC. This sequence encodes CASSVGHLIPGANVLTF. The chain links TRBV9 to TRBJ2-6; D not certain. This CDR3 contains 17 residues. Trimming pared 0 bases from V and 2 bases from J, leaving 12 bases between. Germline CDR1 SGDLS, CDR2 YYNGEE. Filled out from reference TRBV9 and TRBJ2-6, the complete variable domain reads DSGVTQTPKHLITATGQRVTLRCSPRSGDLSVYWYQQSLDQGLQFLIQYYNGEERAKGNILERFSAQQFPDLHSELNLSSLELGDSALYFCASSVGHLIPGANVLTFGAGSRLTVL.

A remark on this clonotype: At one end the junction does not follow the germline gene, possibly because of a read error. This sequence joins TRBV6-1 and TRBJ2-1; D possibly corresponds to TRBD2 (6 bases). This CDR3 contains 17 residues. Germline V gene data show CDR1 as MNHNS and CDR2 as SASEGT. In DNA, the CDR3 is TGTGCCAGCAGTGAGGTTTTGGGACTCTCCTCGCGCGATGAGCAGTCCTTC. It codes for CASSEVLGLSSRDEQSF.

Comment on this clonotype: Because the CDR3 is missing its conserved closing phenylalanine or tryptophan, this is likely a read error. The CDR3 reads CATSRELVRETMNTAAFL. For the CDR3, the DNA is TGTGCCACCAGCAGAGAATTAGTACGGGAAACCATGAACACTGCAGCTTTCTTA. This chain links TRBV15 with TRBJ1-1, with unresolved D. Germline values: CDR1 LNHNV, CDR2 YYDKDF (reference sequence). The CDR3 loop spans 18 amino acids.

V and J are TRBV6-1 and TRBJ1-1; D not resolved. The CDR3 is made up of 17 amino acids. V gave up 5 bases and J gave up 1 base, with 20 bases separating them. The germline V gene has CDR1 MNHNS and CDR2 SASEGT. CDR3 in DNA: TGTGCCAGCAGTCCAAAGACCGGGATCCGCGGGAACACTGAAGCTTTCTTT. Translation gives CASSPKTGIRGNTEAFF.

The rearrangement links TRBV15 to TRBJ2-7; tentatively, D is TRBD2 (6 bases). The CDR3 has 16 residues. The V end was cut by 0 bases, the J end by 5 bases, with 17 bases between. The germline V gene encodes CDR1 LNHNV and CDR2 YYDKDF (reference sequence). The CDR3 protein is CATSRDKSGLNNEQYF. CDR3 coding DNA: TGTGCCACCAGCAGAGATAAATCGGGACTTAATAACGAGCAGTACTTC. Supplemented by reference TRBV15 and TRBJ2-7, the full variable domain reads DAMVIQNPRYQVTQFGKPVTLSCSQTLNHNVMYWYQQKSSQAPKLLFHYYDKDFNNEADTPDNFQSRRPNTSFCFLDIRSPGLGDTAMYLCATSRDKSGLNNEQYFGPGTRLTVT.

This clonotype occurred a few times. The J gene is TRBJ1-5, the V gene TRBV6-1; D gene uncertain. The CDR3 is 14 residues long. The V gene's germline CDR1 is MNHNS and CDR2 SASEGT. V lost 3 bases and J 1 base, leaving 7 bases between the germline ends. The DNA of the CDR3 is TGTGCCAGCAGTGAGGTGGGGAGCAATCAGCCCCAGCATTTT. Amino acid sequence: CASSEVGSNQPQHF.

The chain recombines TRBV19 with TRBJ1-5, with 7 bases lining up with TRBD1. This CDR3 contains 13 residues. V dropped 7 bases and J dropped 2; count of bases not matched to a gene: 2. Germline V gives CDR1 LNHDA, CDR2 SQIVND (reference sequence). The CDR3, as DNA: TGTGCCAGTAAGGGGGCCGGCAATCAGCCCCAGCATTTT. Protein: CASKGAGNQPQHF.

Only a few counts were recorded for this clonotype. This sequence joins TRBV18 and TRBJ2-5; 10 bases align to TRBD2. Germline loops: CDR1 KGHSH, CDR2 LQKENI. This CDR3 has 15 amino acids. V lost 2 bases and J lost 4; bases outside the gene matches: 4. The CDR3 is CASSPTTSGIETQYF. CDR3 nucleotides: TGTGCCAGCTCACCAACAACTAGCGGGATAGAGACCCAGTACTTC.

The table lists this clonotype with many counts. The rearrangement joins TRBV5-1 to TRBJ1-1; 11 bases fit TRBD1. Germline V gene sequence: CDR1 SGHRS, CDR2 YFSETQ. The CDR3 spans 14 residues. V lost 2 bases, J lost 8 bases, and 5 bases stayed unmatched. The CDR3 coding sequence is TGCGCCAGCAGCTTTCGGACAGGGGGCGAGGAAGCTTTCTTT. Its protein product is CASSFRTGGEEAFF.

V gene TRBV6-5 combines with J gene TRBJ1-5; D is ambiguous. CDR1 and CDR2 (germline): MNHEY, SVGAGI. V was clipped by 2 bases and J by 2 bases, with 4 bases between them. This CDR3 has 13 amino acids. CDR3 residues: CASSYRGNQPQHF. CDR3 DNA sequence: TGTGCCAGCAGTTACAGGGGCAATCAGCCCCAGCATTTT.

The rearrangement uses TRBV7-2 and TRBJ1-6; 9 positions agree with TRBD1. The V segment lost 6 bases and the J segment 6 bases; nucleotides outside the gene matches: 3. CDR1 and CDR2 from the germline V gene are SGHTA and FQGNSA. The CDR3 has 14 residues. CDR3 protein: CASRSQGANSPLHF. The CDR3 DNA sequence: TGTGCCAGCAGATCACAGGGGGCTAATTCACCCCTCCACTTT.

This chain uses TRBV11-2 with TRBJ2-3; 7 positions match TRBD1. Germline-derived CDR1 and CDR2 are SGHAT and FQNNGV. V was clipped by 4 bases and J by 0 bases; unmatched bases: 10. This CDR3 contains 17 residues. In DNA, the CDR3 is TGTGCCAGCAGCTATTCCATCCGGGACAGAAGCACAGATACGCAGTATTTT. Translated, it gives CASSYSIRDRSTDTQYF.

The chain carries TRBV29-1 and TRBJ2-5; D gene ambiguous. Trimming pared 7 bases from V and 11 bases from J, leaving 23 bases between. CDR3 length equals 13 residues. From germline, CDR1 is SQVTM and CDR2 ANQGSEA. The CDR3 reads CSALGVNDDTQYF. The CDR3 coding sequence is TGCAGCGCCCTTGGGGTCAACGACGACACACAGTACTTC.

This chain links TRBV15 with TRBJ2-3; D unclear. CDR1 is LNHNV and CDR2 is YYDKDF in the germline V gene (reference sequence). Trimming took 8 bases from V and 1 from J, leaving 7 bases between them. This CDR3 has 12 residues. Here the CDR3 DNA reads TGTGCCACCTCCCAGGGCACAGATACGCAGTATTTT. Its protein is CATSQGTDTQYF.

This chain links TRBV7-3 with TRBJ2-5; no firm D call. V dropped 1 base and J dropped 1 base, with 10 bases sitting between them. The CDR3 consists of 15 residues. Germline loops: CDR1 SGHTA, CDR2 FQGTGA. The CDR3 coding sequence is TGTGCCAGCAGCTTAAGCGGTAGCCTCCAAGAGACCCAGTACTTC. Amino acids: CASSLSGSLQETQYF.

This clonotype showed up many times. The gene calls are TRBV6-5 and TRBJ1-4; D is undetermined. The CDR3 covers 14 residues. Germline CDR1 and CDR2: MNHEY and SVGAGI. V lost 2 bases, J lost 0 bases, and 4 bases lay in between. CDR3 DNA: TGTGCCAGCAGTTACAAATCAACTAATGAAAAACTGTTTTTT. It codes for CASSYKSTNEKLFF.

This clonotype showed up just once. The chain has TRBV5-1 and TRBJ2-3; 14 nucleotides agree with TRBD2. From germline, CDR1 is SGHRS and CDR2 YFSETQ. The CDR3 is made up of 14 amino acids. The V and J ends lost 7 bases and 9 bases, in that order; junction bases with no gene match: 7. This CDR3 reads CASRMGLAGETQYF. The DNA of the CDR3 is TGCGCCAGCCGGATGGGACTAGCGGGGGAGACGCAGTATTTT.

This clonotype was counted a few times. The DNA for the CDR3 is TGTGCCAGCAGTTTCCCGTGGGGCAATCAGCCCCAGCATTTT. It yields the protein CASSFPWGNQPQHF. The chain has TRBV28 and TRBJ1-5; no definite D call. The CDR3 is 14 residues long. V lost 3 bases to trimming and J lost 2 bases, with 8 bases between them. Germline CDR1 MDHEN, CDR2 SYDVKM.

As regards this clonotype: A much larger clone lies a single base off, so this may be a read error. The CDR3 DNA reads TGTACCTGGAGTGGCTCGTACGAGCAGTACTTC. Its protein product is CTWSGSYEQYF. This chain uses TRBV30 with TRBJ2-7, with D uncertain. The CDR3 is made up of 11 amino acids. Germline V gives CDR1 GTSNPN, CDR2 SVGIG (reference sequence).

The chain recombines TRBV5-1 with TRBJ2-5; D call uncertain. CDR3 size: 13 residues. Looked up from germline, CDR1 is SGHRS and CDR2 is YFSETQ. Trimming took 5 bases from V and 2 from J, leaving 10 bases between them. CDR3 in amino acids: CASSRTPQETQYF. CDR3 bases: TGCGCCAGCAGTCGAACGCCACAAGAGACCCAGTACTTC.

In its sample, this clonotype was seen many times. The CDR3 DNA sequence: TGTGCCAGCAGCCAAGAGGCGGGGAGGGGCTCCTACGAGCAGTACTTC. Protein: CASSQEAGRGSYEQYF. The genes are TRBV4-2 and TRBJ2-7, with TRBD2 matching 7 bases. Germline CDR1 is LGHNA and CDR2 is YNFKEQ. V gave up 0 bases and J gave up 0 bases; unmatched junction bases: 5. The CDR3 spans 16 residues.

This clonotype was recorded many times. The chain links TRBV7-2 to TRBJ1-4, with D tentatively TRBD1 (5 bases). Trimming took off 5 bases at V and 5 bases at J, with 15 bases between the two ends. This CDR3 spans 15 amino acids. The germline gives CDR1 SGHTA, CDR2 FQGNSA. The CDR3 DNA reads as TGTGCCAGCAGCCCCCAGACAGACGCGAATGAAAAACTGTTTTTT. Protein: CASSPQTDANEKLFF.

This clonotype came up many times. The chain uses TRBV12-5 and TRBJ2-7; TRBD1 is a possible D gene (6 bases). Germline assignment: CDR1 LGHNT and CDR2 FRNRAP. With 1 base removed from V and 3 bases from J, the gap between germline ends came to 16 bases. CDR3 length equals 16 residues. In DNA, the CDR3 is TGTGCTAGTGGTTTGGCACAGGGTCCCCGACTCTACGAGCAGTACTTC. Amino acids: CASGLAQGPRLYEQYF.

A few counts support this clonotype. The rearrangement links TRBV3-1 to TRBJ2-1; D is possibly TRBD1 (6 bases). Looked up from germline, CDR1 is LGHDT and CDR2 is YNNKEL (reference sequence). CDR3 length: 16 amino acids. Deletions cut 2 bases from V and 2 bases from J, with 13 bases between. For the CDR3, the DNA is TGTGCCAGCAGCCAAACGACAGGTGGGCCCTACAATGAGCAGTTCTTC. This translates into CASSQTTGGPYNEQFF.